This T cell receptor (beta chain) was obtained from a study of early T cells in non-severe SARS-CoV-2 infection (dated by TCRdb to the early 2020s). In the study overall: Because TCR sequencing relied on bulk RNA taken from unsorted whole blood, pairing of alpha and beta chains was not possible. The paper's findings and limits, for the study overall: VDJdb matching was skewed toward anti-spike CD8 responses, so virus-specific expansions were likely underestimated and private and CD4 specificities were missed.

In its sample, this clonotype was seen many times. The antigen it recognizes is unknown. No base-level quality is on record; no much larger clone is a single base apart. Germline trimming: 5 bases from V, 8 bases from J; junction bases outside gene matches: 21. The CDR3 starts with the cysteine, ends with the phenylalanine, and has 18 residues. The sequence is cut down to CDR3 DNA, 54 bases in frame from base 1. The germline V gene encodes CDR1 MGHDK and CDR2 SYGVNS. Set within a cohort of healthcare workers in London, UK, this nested case-control study involved weekly PCR testing of nasopharyngeal swabs along with blood sampling. Healthcare workers were enrolled in the week of the UK lockdown, from 23 to 31 March 2020, and were followed every week for up to roughly 16 weeks. The library relied on 5' RACE. TCRdb lists the instrument as NextSeq 500. To correct for sequencing error and PCR bias, the TCR library protocol tagged individual cDNA molecules with unique molecular identifiers. Sequencing covered both TCR alpha and beta chains, and within each sample the abundances of alpha and beta sequences were tightly co-correlated. The study's processing was this. Decombinator V4 was used to annotate TCR sequences for V gene, J gene and CDR3. Expanded TCRs were defined as changing significantly between any two time points under a Poisson model with p below 0.0001. TCR abundances were normalised to the total number of TCRs sequenced in each sample and reported as counts per million. TRAV1-2 paired with TRAJ12, TRAJ20 or TRAJ33 defined MAIT TCRs, while TRAV10 paired with TRAJ18 defined iNKT TCRs. VDJdb, accessed on 1 November 2021, was searched for TCRs annotated for CMV, EBV and SARS-CoV-2, and TCRs annotated for more than one antigen were excluded. TCRdb applied fastp at Q25 and MiXCR to the public reads, then kept only in-frame beta chains. Rows are unified per CDR3 protein, each entry keeping the most common DNA and genes. Here the V and J calls rest on TCRdb's processing, not on the authors' analysis. This sample has roughly 48,000 distinct CDR3 sequences in its table, and around 6% of those were observed once. The ten biggest clones cover around 4.3% of the sample.

The TCR originated in an adult who was a healthcare worker with PCR-confirmed SARS-CoV-2 infection or an uninfected control (not recorded which). Sequencing was carried out using whole blood. This sequence uses TRBV25-1 and TRBJ1-3, with 7 junctional bases fitting TRBD1. The CDR3 protein is CASSSPPGTAGSGHTIYF. The nucleotides are TGTGCCAGCAGTTCCCCCCCCGGGACAGCCGGGTCGGGACACACCATATATTTT. The entire variable domain, with the stretches around the CDR3 drawn from the reference TRBV25-1 and TRBJ1-3 proteins, is EADIYQTPRYLVIGTGKKITLECSQTMGHDKMYWYQQDPGMELHLIHYSYGVNSTEKGDLSSESTVSRIRTEHFPLTLESARPSHTSQYLCASSSPPGTAGSGHTIYFGEGSWLTVV.